These 28 T cell receptor beta chains originate from one sample sequenced in a study of shared clonotypes between healthy human individuals. The method was immunoSEQ multiplex PCR; TCRdb's version includes in-frame clones alone and lacks a portion of them. The profile shows 400,000 to 550,000 clones, 70% to 85% of them singletons. Sequenced sample: PBMCs. Source of these receptors: a woman in her thirties or forties in good health. Some clones in this sample may be carry-over from other donors' samples.

The rearrangement uses TRBV7-9 and TRBJ1-5; perhaps TRBD1 as D (5 bases). Trimming shortened V by 3 bases and J by 3 bases, and 9 bases separated the two germline ends. Per the germline V gene, CDR1 is SEHNR and CDR2 is FQNEAQ (reference sequence). This CDR3 comprises 14 residues. The CDR3 protein is CASSLTATNQPQHF. The CDR3 coding sequence is TGTGCCAGCAGCTTGACAGCCACCAATCAGCCCCAGCATTTT.

The sample holds a few counts of this clone. This sequence joins TRBV6-5 and TRBJ2-2; no clear D gene. CDR1 and CDR2 (germline): MNHEY, SVGAGI. The CDR3 spans 11 residues. V was shortened by 10 bases and J by 5 bases, with 8 bases between the two germline ends. The CDR3 region is CATSITGELFF. The CDR3 region has the DNA TGTGCCACCTCAATTACCGGGGAGCTGTTTTTT.

This chain links TRBV18 with TRBJ2-3, with 7 bases aligning to TRBD1. Germline V lookup: CDR1 KGHSH, CDR2 LQKENI. Trimming took 2 bases from V and 3 from J; bases not matched to a gene: 8. CDR3 size: 16 residues. The CDR3 region is CASSPAGTESTDTQYF. The CDR3 nucleotides are TGTGCCAGCTCACCAGCCGGGACAGAATCGACAGATACGCAGTATTTT.

The chain couples TRBV7-2 to TRBJ2-2, with 15 bases identical to TRBD2. The germline V gene has CDR1 SGHTA and CDR2 FQGNSA. The CDR3 is 17 amino acids. The trim removed 4 bases at V and 4 bases at J, leaving 4 bases unmatched. The DNA of the CDR3 is TGTGCCAGCAGCTCGGGACTAGCGGGAGGAGCCACCGGGGAGCTGTTTTTT. This encodes CASSSGLAGGATGELFF.

V gene TRBV28 combines with J gene TRBJ1-1; tentatively, D is TRBD1 (5 bases). The CDR3 is made up of 14 amino acids. Germline V lookup: CDR1 MDHEN, CDR2 SYDVKM. With 2 bases removed from V and 1 base from J, the gap between germline ends came to 8 bases. CDR3 sequence: CASSLAGRNTEAFF. DNA for the CDR3: TGTGCCAGCAGTTTAGCAGGGCGGAACACTGAAGCTTTCTTT.

This clone was counted a few times. This chain joins TRBV30 and TRBJ1-1; 7 nucleotides align to TRBD1. Germline V gene sequence: CDR1 GTSNPN, CDR2 SVGIG (reference sequence). The V gene end was trimmed by 8 bases and the J gene end by 11 bases; junction bases not matched to a gene: 11. The length of the CDR3 is 11 residues. The CDR3 region is CATVVDRDAFF. CDR3 bases: TGTGCCACAGTAGTTGACAGGGATGCTTTCTTT.

The V gene is TRBV18, the J gene TRBJ2-1; weak D call: TRBD2 (6 bases). The CDR3 runs 15 residues. The V and J ends lost 2 bases and 4 bases respectively, with 12 bases between them. In germline, CDR1 is KGHSH, CDR2 LQKENI. CDR3 protein: CASSPEPRGYNEQFF. CDR3 bases: TGTGCCAGCTCACCAGAACCGCGGGGATACAATGAGCAGTTCTTC.

J is TRBJ2-1 and V is TRBV7-2; 11 bases map to TRBD2. Germline V lookup: CDR1 SGHTA, CDR2 FQGNSA. The length of the CDR3 is 16 residues. The junction had 10 bases not matched to a gene; V was cut back by 3 bases and J by 9 bases. The CDR3 DNA reads TGTGCCAGCAGCTTGACTAGCGGGGCCGGAATGGGTGAGCAGTTCTTC. Translating gives CASSLTSGAGMGEQFF.

This clone was recorded only once. This rearrangement joins TRBV5-5 to TRBJ2-7; D is unclear. The germline V gene has CDR1 SGHKS and CDR2 YYEKEE (reference sequence). The V end lost 0 bases, the J end lost 1 base, and 8 bases lay between the germline ends. The CDR3 is 14 residues long. CDR3 loop: CASSLEARSYEQYF. CDR3 bases: TGTGCCAGCAGCTTGGAGGCTCGGTCCTACGAGCAGTACTTC.

Comments on this clone: Other DNA sequences in the same sample also yield this CDR3. This sequence joins TRBV6-6 and TRBJ2-5; a possible D gene is TRBD2 (5 bases). The length of the CDR3 is 13 residues. V was trimmed by 2 bases and J by 2 bases, leaving 6 bases between them. The germline V gene encodes CDR1 MNHNY and CDR2 SVGAGI (reference sequence). In nucleotides, the CDR3 is TGTGCCAGCAGTTACCGGGGACAAGAGACCCAGTACTTC. It translates to CASSYRGQETQYF.

The gene calls are TRBV2 and TRBJ1-3; no firm D call. The CDR3 is 17 residues long. CDR1 and CDR2 (germline): SNHLY, FYNNEI. V dropped 2 bases and J dropped 0 bases, with 14 bases sitting between them. CDR3 region: CASSELVAFGSGNTIYF. CDR3 nucleotides: TGTGCCAGCAGTGAATTGGTGGCGTTTGGCTCTGGAAACACCATATATTTT.

This rearrangement joins TRBV6-6 to TRBJ2-4; D not certain. The CDR3 is 14 amino acids. Trimming pared 0 bases from V and 4 bases from J, leaving 7 bases between. Germline lookup yields CDR1 MNHNY and CDR2 SVGAGI (reference sequence). This CDR3 reads CASSYSFNKNIQYF. The CDR3 DNA is TGTGCCAGCAGTTACTCGTTTAATAAAAACATTCAGTACTTC.

This clone was seen only a few times. The CDR3 sequence is CASSLGDTIAGEQFF. DNA of the CDR3: TGTGCCAGCAGCTTGGGGGACACAATAGCAGGGGAGCAGTTCTTC. This sequence joins TRBV7-6 and TRBJ2-1; a weak D match, TRBD1 (6 bases). The germline V gene has CDR1 SGHVS and CDR2 FNYEAQ. V was pared by 3 bases and J by 10 bases, with 19 bases between. The CDR3 covers 15 residues.

DNA for the CDR3: TGTGCCAGCAGTGGGACAGGGACGGGCACCGGGGAGCTGTTTTTT. Encoded protein: CASSGTGTGTGELFF. The chain carries TRBV2 and TRBJ2-2; TRBD1 agrees at 8 bases. The length of the CDR3 is 15 residues. The germline CDR1 and CDR2 sequences are SNHLY and FYNNEI. V shed 4 bases, J shed 4 bases, and the junction held 5 bases outside the gene matches.

The chain joins TRBV28 to TRBJ2-7; tentative D call: TRBD2 (6 bases). Germline V lookup: CDR1 MDHEN, CDR2 SYDVKM. The CDR3 totals 16 residues. Trimming cost V 3 bases and J 3 bases, with 18 bases left between them. The CDR3 region has the DNA TGTGCCAGCAGTTTCGGAGGGTCAGGGAGGTACTACGAGCAGTACTTC. Its translation: CASSFGGSGRYYEQYF.

This chain links TRBV28 with TRBJ1-2; no reliable D call. The V gene's germline CDR1 is MDHEN and CDR2 SYDVKM. V lost 1 base, J lost 8 bases, and 11 bases lay in between. The CDR3 is 13 residues long. The chain's CDR3 is CASSLLGGRGYTF. The DNA of the CDR3 is TGTGCCAGCAGTTTATTGGGAGGCAGGGGCTACACCTTC.

By sample fraction, this clone is medium-sized. Other DNA sequences in the sample encode the same CDR3. The chain couples TRBV5-1 to TRBJ2-3, with D unresolved. V dropped 4 bases and J dropped 6 bases, with 15 bases sitting between them. Germline V CDR1 and CDR2: SGHRS, YFSETQ. The CDR3 loop spans 14 amino acids. The CDR3 DNA reads TGCGCCAGCAGCGCAGCTAGTGTCGGGGATACGCAGTATTTT. Translating gives CASSAASVGDTQYF.

V and J are TRBV7-9 and TRBJ2-3; 8 positions agree with TRBD2. The CDR3 spans 16 residues. Germline V gene sequence: CDR1 SEHNR, CDR2 FQNEAQ (reference sequence). Trimming removed 6 bases from V and 1 base from J; junction bases left unmatched: 9. CDR3 sequence: CASSTPKTSGTDTQYF. CDR3 nucleotides: TGTGCCAGCAGTACCCCGAAGACTAGCGGCACAGATACGCAGTATTTT.

This chain uses TRBV30 with TRBJ1-4; D is undetermined. Trimming removed 0 bases from V and 7 bases from J, with 9 bases in between. CDR1 is GTSNPN and CDR2 is SVGIG in the germline V gene (reference sequence). The CDR3 totals 13 residues. CDR3 sequence (DNA): TGTGCCTGGAGTGTACGGACGAGTGAAAAACTGTTTTTT. Its translation: CAWSVRTSEKLFF.

The rearrangement uses TRBV7-2 and TRBJ2-2; TRBD2 matches at 11 bases. The trim removed 5 bases at V and 0 bases at J, leaving 5 bases unmatched. The CDR3 totals 17 residues. From germline, CDR1 is SGHTA and CDR2 FQGNSA. The DNA for the CDR3 is TGTGCCAGCAGCCGACTAGCGGGGATTACGAACACCGGGGAGCTGTTTTTT. Translated, it gives CASSRLAGITNTGELFF.

Notes on this clone: A far larger clone differs by one base, so this is likely a read error. This chain connects TRBV6-4 to TRBJ2-2; TRBD2 aligns across 8 bases. Germline V gene sequence: CDR1 MRHNA, CDR2 SNTAGT. The CDR3 totals 14 residues. CDR3 loop: CASSDSGATGEPFF. CDR3 nucleotides: TGTGCCAGCAGTGATAGCGGGGCCACCGGGGAGCCGTTTTTT.

The chain couples TRBV28 to TRBJ2-7; D uncertain. CDR3 size: 12 residues. V shed 4 bases and J shed 9 bases, with 13 bases lying between them. Germline V CDR1 and CDR2: MDHEN, SYDVKM. The CDR3 sequence is CASSSLLFRQYF. CDR3 sequence (DNA): TGTGCCAGCAGTTCGCTGCTATTCCGGCAGTACTTC. The variable domain in full, completed from reference TRBV28 and TRBJ2-7, reads DVKVTQSSRYLVKRTGEKVFLECVQDMDHENMFWYRQDPGLGLRLIYFSYDVKMKEKGDIPEGYSVSREKKERFSLILESASTNQTSMYLCASSSLLFRQYFGPGTRLTVT.

The chain carries TRBV5-4 and TRBJ2-5; D is undetermined. The CDR3 has 14 residues. From germline, CDR1 is SGHNT and CDR2 YYREEE (reference sequence). The V end lost 1 base, the J end lost 4 bases, and 11 bases lay between the germline ends. The CDR3 DNA is TGTGCCAGCAGCTTGTCCGGTAGCACAGAGACCCAGTACTTC. This sequence encodes CASSLSGSTETQYF.

This rearrangement joins TRBV10-3 to TRBJ2-7; 11 bases fit TRBD2. The germline V gene encodes CDR1 ENHRY and CDR2 SYGVKD. This CDR3 is built from 15 residues. V dropped 4 bases and J dropped 2; count of bases not matched to a gene: 4. The chain's CDR3 is CAISAGGLAAYEQYF. The CDR3 bases are TGTGCCATCAGTGCGGGGGGACTAGCGGCCTACGAGCAGTACTTC.

V gene TRBV11-1 combines with J gene TRBJ2-6, with 10 nucleotides matching TRBD1. Germline-derived CDR1 and CDR2 are SGHAT and FQDESV (reference sequence). V was pared by 6 bases and J by 0 bases, with 5 bases of the junction left unmatched. This CDR3 has 17 residues. CDR3: CASRPGQGFSGANVLTF. The CDR3 DNA reads TGTGCCAGCAGACCGGGACAGGGGTTCTCTGGGGCCAACGTCCTGACTTTC.

In this sample, this clone turned up a few times. J is TRBJ2-5 and V is TRBV2, with 10 bases matching TRBD2. The CDR3 has 14 residues. V gave up 6 bases and J gave up 5 bases; unmatched junction bases: 6. Germline CDR1 and CDR2: SNHLY and FYNNEI. The CDR3 reads CASRISGRTETQYF. CDR3 bases: TGTGCCAGCAGGATTAGCGGGAGGACCGAGACCCAGTACTTC.

The CDR3 sequence is CASTPQGAGYGYTF. The CDR3 DNA reads TGTGCCAGTACTCCCCAGGGGGCAGGCTATGGCTACACCTTC. This sequence joins TRBV19 and TRBJ1-2; 8 bases map to TRBD1. The CDR3 covers 14 residues. Germline loops: CDR1 LNHDA, CDR2 SQIVND (reference sequence). V lost 7 bases and J lost 4; bases outside the gene matches: 8.

The rearrangement joins TRBV19 to TRBJ1-5; maybe TRBD1 (6 bases). CDR1 is LNHDA and CDR2 is SQIVND in the germline V gene (reference sequence). The CDR3 consists of 17 residues. The germline V and J ends were trimmed by 0 bases and 6 bases, with 18 bases remaining between them. This CDR3 is CASSIDLDWGGRQPQHF. The DNA of the CDR3 is TGTGCCAGTAGTATAGATCTGGATTGGGGGGGGCGTCAGCCCCAGCATTTT.